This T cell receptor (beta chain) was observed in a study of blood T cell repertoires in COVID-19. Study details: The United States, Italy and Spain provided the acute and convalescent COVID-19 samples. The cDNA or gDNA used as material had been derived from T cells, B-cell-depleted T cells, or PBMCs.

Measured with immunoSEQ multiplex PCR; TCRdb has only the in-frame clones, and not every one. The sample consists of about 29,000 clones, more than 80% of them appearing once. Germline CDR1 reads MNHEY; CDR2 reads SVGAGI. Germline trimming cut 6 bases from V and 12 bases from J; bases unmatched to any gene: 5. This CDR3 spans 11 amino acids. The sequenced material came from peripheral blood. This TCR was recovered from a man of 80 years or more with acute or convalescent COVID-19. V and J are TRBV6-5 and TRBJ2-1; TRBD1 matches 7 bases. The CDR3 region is CASRLRGPQFF. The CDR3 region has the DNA TGTGCCAGCAGATTGAGGGGGCCGCAGTTCTTC.